This TCR beta chain was observed in a study of blood T cells in healthy people across ages. The use of a sample-barcoded 5' primer and a J-beta primer mix characterized a second PCR of roughly 6 to 11 cycles. A tag from a template-switch adaptor with 12 random nucleotides marked each cDNA molecule. Researchers report that each sample yielded at least 2.5 million CDR3-containing paired-end reads. TCRdb itself ran the 5' RACE reads through MiXCR, one entry per CDR3 protein. Altogether 760,000 or so distinct CDR3 sequences are present, 20% to 25% being singletons, with the ten largest covering under 10%. This CDR3 contains 18 residues. Germline V lookup: CDR1 SEHNR, CDR2 FQNEAQ (reference sequence). V lost 1 base to trimming and J lost 2 bases, with 17 bases between them. This clonotype was detected only a few times. This same sample was also part of a study on T cells of mothers and their children. That paper states: Donors were three healthy Caucasian mothers and their six children.

This sequence originates from a boy between 10 and 17 years old in good health. The sequencing sample was made of blood. The gene calls are TRBV7-9 and TRBJ1-4; D is unresolved. CDR3 DNA sequence: TGTGCCAGCAGCTTAGAGTATACGACCCTGGGGACTAATGAAAAACTGTTTTTT. It is translated as CASSLEYTTLGTNEKLFF.